The rows below give T cell receptor beta chains drawn from one sample of a study of blood T cells in healthy people across ages. TCRdb used MiXCR to reprocess the 5' RACE reads, holding one entry per CDR3 protein. The data show about a million distinct CDR3 sequences, roughly 48% seen once. Specimen: blood. The source of these receptors is a man younger than 45 in good health. Both conserved end residues are part of each CDR3. Fields, in order: clone size, J gene, V gene, D gene, CDR3 DNA, CDR3 protein. D genes are given only for firm matches. Clone sizes are given selectively: once, few, many, or a class where the clone is expanded.

few TRBJ2-6 TRBV30 TRBD1 TGTGCCTCACGCCGTGGACAGGGGTTTTCTGGGGCCAACGTCCTGACTTTC CASRRGQGFSGANVLTF
. TRBJ1-2 TRBV3-1 TRBD1 TGTGCCAGCAGCCAAGGCCGGCGGACAGGGAGAGGTGGCTACACCTTC CASSQGRRTGRGGYTF
. TRBJ2-1 TRBV14 . TGTGCCAGCAGCCAAGTCCCTAGTATCGATGAGCAGTTCTTC CASSQVPSIDEQFF
. TRBJ2-3 TRBV28 TRBD1 TGTGCCAACAGTTTTGCAGGGGGATCCGCAGATACGCAGTATTTT CANSFAGGSADTQYF
. TRBJ1-3 TRBV29-1 TRBD1 TGCAGCGTTGGGGGACAGGGAAACACCATATATTTT CSVGGQGNTIYF
few TRBJ2-1 TRBV10-2 . TGCGCCAGCGTTAGCTACAATGAGCAGTTCTTC CASVSYNEQFF
. TRBJ2-7 TRBV6-2/TRBV6-3 TRBD2 TGTACCAGCAGGAGCGGGGGGTCTACCTACGAGCAGTACTTC CTSRSGGSTYEQYF
. TRBJ1-2 TRBV7-3 . TGTGCCAGCACCCCCGGACAGCCCACGGAGGGGGGTGGCTACACCTTC CASTPGQPTEGGGYTF
. TRBJ2-1 TRBV6-2/TRBV6-3 . TGTGCCAGCAGTTCCCCGGCACCGAGCTCCTACAATGAGCAGTTCTTC CASSSPAPSSYNEQFF
. TRBJ2-7 TRBV9 TRBD2 TGTGCCAGCAGCTTTCGAGCGGGAGGGCCCTACGAGCAGTACTTC CASSFRAGGPYEQYF
once TRBJ2-3 TRBV6-5 . TGTGCCAGCAGTTACGAACCAGTCAAGGGAGATACGCAGTATTTT CASSYEPVKGDTQYF
. TRBJ2-2 TRBV5-1 . TGCGCCAGCAGCTTGGGAGACAGGAACACCGGGGAGCTGTTTTTT CASSLGDRNTGELFF
. TRBJ2-6 TRBV29-1 . TGCAGCGTTGGGGGGCTTGGGGCCAACGTCCTGACTTTC CSVGGLGANVLTF
. TRBJ1-2 TRBV20-1 . TGCAGTGCTAGAGAAATCCAGGAGGGCTACACCTTC CSAREIQEGYTF
. TRBJ2-3 TRBV11-3 . TGTGCCAGCAGCTTAAGGGGTGTTTCGGATACGCAGTATTTT CASSLRGVSDTQYF
. TRBJ2-7 TRBV12-3/TRBV12-4 TRBD1 TGTGCCAGCAGTTTTTCTCCAGGGGGTACCTACGAGCAGTACTTC CASSFSPGGTYEQYF
few TRBJ2-7 TRBV9 . TGTGCCAGCGGATTAGGGGACGAGCAGTACTTC CASGLGDEQYF
. TRBJ2-7 TRBV27 . TGTGCCAGCCGTTATTCCTTTGCCTACGAGCAGTACTTC CASRYSFAYEQYF
. TRBJ2-5 TRBV7-2 . TGTGCCAGCAGCTTAGTTGGTGGGCCTTCCCCAGAGACCCAGTACTTC CASSLVGGPSPETQYF
. TRBJ2-5 TRBV28 . TGTGCCAGCACTCCTGGGGCTTTAGGGCAAGAGACCCAGTACTTC CASTPGALGQETQYF
few TRBJ2-1 TRBV6-5 . TGTGCCAGCAGTTACGAAGCAAGGCAGTTCTTC CASSYEARQFF
few TRBJ1-4 TRBV12-3/TRBV12-4 TRBD1 TGTGCCAGCAAAGTCGGCACAGGGGACGAAAAACTGTTTTTT CASKVGTGDEKLFF
few TRBJ1-2 TRBV20-1 . TGCAGTGCCTCGATTACAGACTATGGCTACACCTTC CSASITDYGYTF
. TRBJ2-5 TRBV10-3 TRBD1 TGTGCCATCAGTGGCGGGACAGGGACCCAAGAGACCCAGTACTTC CAISGGTGTQETQYF
once TRBJ2-7 TRBV3-1 TRBD2 TGTGCCAGCAGCCAAGATTTGCTAGCGGATACCTACGAGCAGTACTTC CASSQDLLADTYEQYF
. TRBJ2-3 TRBV3-1 . TGTGCCAGCAGCCAAGGGACTAGGGGGGGCACAGAGATGCAGTATTTT CASSQGTRGGTEMQYF
. TRBJ2-7 TRBV6-2/TRBV6-3 TRBD2 TGTGCCAGCAGTTACCCCACTAGCGGGGCTTACGAGCAGTACTTC CASSYPTSGAYEQYF
many TRBJ2-7 TRBV28 . TGTGCCAGCGGACAGCTGTCCTACGAGCAGTACTTC CASGQLSYEQYF
few TRBJ2-3 TRBV7-9 . TGTGCCAGCAGCTTAGAAAATACAAGACTAGCAGATACGCAGTATTTT CASSLENTRLADTQYF
. TRBJ1-2 TRBV6-6 . TGTGCCAGCAGTAGACTCGTACTTGGGGAGAACTATGGCTACACCTTC CASSRLVLGENYGYTF
. TRBJ2-1 TRBV20-1 . TGCAGCGGCGCGCCTTACAATGAGCAGTTCTTC CSGAPYNEQFF
few TRBJ2-3 TRBV12-3/TRBV12-4 TRBD2 TGTGCCAGCAGTTTTTCCTCAGGACTAGCGGGGGGGCTGTTCGGTACGCAGTATTTT CASSFSSGLAGGLFGTQYF
. TRBJ1-4 TRBV15 . TGTGCAACCACCATTGGACAGCCCTTCGCAACTAATGAAAAACTGTTTTTT CATTIGQPFATNEKLFF
. TRBJ2-1 TRBV9 TRBD2 TGTGCCAGCAGCGTAGATGGCGGCGGGGGGGCCGCTGAGCAGTTCTTC CASSVDGGGGAAEQFF
. TRBJ2-1 TRBV3-1 . TGTGCCAGCAGCCAAGATTGGGGCGGGGTCACAGCCGAGCAGTTCTTC CASSQDWGGVTAEQFF
. TRBJ2-1 TRBV6-5 . TGTGCCAGCAGCTCCAGGTCGGGGCGCTCCTACAATGAGCAGTTCTTC CASSSRSGRSYNEQFF
few TRBJ2-5 TRBV9 TRBD2 TGTGCCAGCAGCGGGACTAGCGGGGACACGTACCAAGAGACCCAGTACTTC CASSGTSGDTYQETQYF
. TRBJ2-1 TRBV6-1 . TGTGCCAGCAGTGACCTCAACAGGGTGGTAGGTGAGCAGTTCTTC CASSDLNRVVGEQFF
few TRBJ1-4 TRBV14 . TGTGCCAGCAGCCAAGATGACCAGGGGACGTACTGGGATGAAAAACTGTTTTTT CASSQDDQGTYWDEKLFF